This T cell receptor beta chain was obtained from a study of CD8 T cells in Susac syndrome (dated by TCRdb to the late 2010s). About the investigation overall: Among the Susac syndrome patients who were sequenced, clinically active disease was present in six and clinical remission was observed in eight. Susac syndrome patients were therapy-naive, on corticosteroids (some also receiving IVIg), or on IVIg alone at blood withdrawal. The study used repertoire sequencing to test whether antigen drove CD8+ T cell activation and differentiation in Susac syndrome. Beyond this particular receptor, the publication reports: The TCR sequencing and HLA analysis was acknowledged to have included a relatively small number of individuals. In patients with Susac syndrome, the CD4+ T cell repertoire showed no detectable clonal expansion.

A remark on this clonotype: This receptor's antigen is unknown. The record has no base qualities; no much larger clone is one base away.

RNA was extracted with the RNeasy kit and roughly 0.45 to 1 ug was reverse transcribed using random hexamers. TCR beta CDR3 regions were amplified with the immunoSEQ multiplex PCR assay covering 54 Vbeta and 13 Jbeta segments. PCR amplification bias was corrected by using a synthetic template baseline for primer optimization and computational correction. The source study handled its data this way. Only productive sequences were kept, with reads annotated to V, D and J genes according to IMGT and analyzed in immunoSEQ Analyzer. To calculate clonality, Shannon entropy was normalized by log2 of the number of productive unique sequences and then subtracted from one. For each patient and control, public and private clones were evaluated among the 100 most prevalent clones. A clone was defined as Susac-specific if it was absent from the healthy and MS cohorts, from about a thousand published viral clones and from other ImmuneACCESS disease sequences. TCRdb passed the public sequencing reads through fastp at Q25 and MiXCR, retaining productive beta sequences. Here each entry gathers all rows of one CDR3 protein and keeps the most common genes and DNA. TCRdb, rather than the study authors, made the V and J calls. Within this sample are about 190,000 distinct CDR3 sequences, with roughly nine tenths of them counted one time only. Of the sample, 0.085% to 0.09% is held by the ten largest clones.

Peripheral blood CD8+ and CD4+ T cells from healthy donors, Susac syndrome patients and multiple sclerosis patients were profiled by high-throughput TCR beta sequencing. The Susac syndrome patients fulfilled recently defined diagnostic criteria for either definite or probable disease. Bulk CD8+ and CD4+ T cells were purified magnetically by negative isolation, whereas CD8+ TEMRA cells were enriched by FACS. Blood was collected in EDTA tubes and processed within 24 hours, with PBMCs isolated through density gradient centrifugation. PBMCs destined for TCR sequencing were cryopreserved in liquid nitrogen and later thawed in a 37 °C water bath. The sorted or isolated CD4+, CD8+ and CD8+ TEMRA cells reached a purity of at least 90%. This sequence was found in a human donor with Susac syndrome. Sample: CD4+ T cells from PBMCs.

The CDR3 region reads CASSQDTGGAGANVLTF. The sequenced DNA: TGTGCCAGCAGCCAAGATACAGGGGGGGCTGGGGCCAACGTCCTGACTTTC. The sequence joins TRBV4-2 to TRBJ2-6; matching of 8 bases hints at TRBD1 as the D gene. Trimming takes 0 bases from V and 2 bases from J, and the germline ends sit 11 bases apart. Reading the germline V gene gives CDR1 LGHNA and CDR2 YNFKEQ. There are 17 amino acids in the CDR3, from cysteine to phenylalanine inclusive. The kept DNA is CDR3 alone, 51 bases in frame from the first base.